The TCR beta chain described here comes from a study of CD8+ T cells in alopecia areata. Study-level background: Treated patients received oral tofacitinib, 5 to 10 mg twice daily. The protocol delivered tofacitinib for 6 to 18 months, then withdrew it for 6 months. Whole-study results and caveats: Affected lesional scalp, above all in alopecia totalis/universalis, was more clonal than normal scalp.

As for this clone: Antigen: not known.

In alopecia areata patients, both lesional scalp punch biopsies and peripheral blood were collected. Extraction and reverse transcription of RNA yielded cDNA as the sequencing template. TCRdb's table, derived via immunoSEQ multiplex PCR, lists solely in-frame clones and lacks some. The table includes more than 200,000 clones, approximately 61% detected once. The sequence was obtained from a human donor with alopecia areata. The source material was CD4+ T cells sorted from blood, sampled at week 0.

CDR3 in DNA: TGTGCCAGCACAGAGAGCAATCAGCCCCAGCATTTT. This sequence encodes CASTESNQPQHF. The chain joins TRBV2 to TRBJ1-5; D unresolved. This CDR3 comprises 12 residues. Germline CDR1 is SNHLY and CDR2 is FYNNEI. Trimming removed 7 bases from V and 1 base from J, with 5 bases in between.